This TCR beta chain stems from a study of blood T cell repertoires in COVID-19. Participant ages covered about 18 to 100 years across 25 or so US areas. Participant-given clinical history determined each cohort assignment. Cohort 3 donors counted as recovered after two negative PCRs, clearance, or resolved symptoms. The V gene lost 3 bases and the J gene lost 10 bases, with 21 bases spanning the gap. The CDR3 contains 15 residues. Germline CDR1 is MNHEY and CDR2 is SMNVEV (reference sequence). In the original workflow: Quantification of nucleated cells was approximated via reference gene primer amplification. Assay: immunoSEQ multiplex PCR; the TCRdb copy retains only in-frame clones and omits some. V and J calls and clone size are as listed in that table; D and trimming were resolved from the DNA. The table includes about 320,000 clones, 80% to 90% detected once.

This chain connects TRBV27 to TRBJ2-5; D might be TRBD2 (7 bases). The TCR sequence derives from a man younger than 40 who had recovered from COVID-19. What was sequenced was PBMCs or T cells enriched from blood (not recorded which). CDR3 loop: CASSFTGTTDSGQYF. In DNA, the CDR3 is TGTGCCAGCAGTTTTACCGGGACTACGGACAGCGGCCAGTACTTC.